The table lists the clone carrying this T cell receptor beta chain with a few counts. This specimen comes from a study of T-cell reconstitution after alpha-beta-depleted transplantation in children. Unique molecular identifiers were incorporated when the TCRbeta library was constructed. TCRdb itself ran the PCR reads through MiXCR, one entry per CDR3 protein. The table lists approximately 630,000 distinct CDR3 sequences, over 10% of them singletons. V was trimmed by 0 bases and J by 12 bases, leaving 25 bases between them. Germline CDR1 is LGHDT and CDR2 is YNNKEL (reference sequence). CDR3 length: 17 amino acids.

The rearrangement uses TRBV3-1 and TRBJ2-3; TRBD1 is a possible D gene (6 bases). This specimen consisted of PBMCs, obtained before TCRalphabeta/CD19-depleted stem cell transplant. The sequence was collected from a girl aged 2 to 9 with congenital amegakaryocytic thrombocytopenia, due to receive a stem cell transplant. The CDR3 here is CASSQEMIRGAGLLQYF. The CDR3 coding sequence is TGTGCCAGCAGCCAAGAAATGATCAGGGGAGCAGGCCTGCTCCAGTATTTT.